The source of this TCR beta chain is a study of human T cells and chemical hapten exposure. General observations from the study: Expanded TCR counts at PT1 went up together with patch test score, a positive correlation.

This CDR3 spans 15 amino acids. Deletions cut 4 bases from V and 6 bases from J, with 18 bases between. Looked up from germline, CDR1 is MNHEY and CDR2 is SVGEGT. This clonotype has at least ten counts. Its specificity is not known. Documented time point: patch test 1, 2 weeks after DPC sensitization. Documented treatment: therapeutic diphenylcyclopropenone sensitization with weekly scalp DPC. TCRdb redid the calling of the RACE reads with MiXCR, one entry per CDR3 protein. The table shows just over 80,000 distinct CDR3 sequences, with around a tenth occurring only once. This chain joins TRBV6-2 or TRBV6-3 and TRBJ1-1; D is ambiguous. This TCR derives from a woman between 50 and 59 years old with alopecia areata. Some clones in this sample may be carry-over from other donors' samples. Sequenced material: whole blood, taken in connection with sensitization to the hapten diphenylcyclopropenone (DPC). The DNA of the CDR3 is TGTGCCAGCAGTTCTTTGGGAAGCCAAGTGGCTGAAGCTTTCTTT. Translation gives CASSSLGSQVAEAFF.